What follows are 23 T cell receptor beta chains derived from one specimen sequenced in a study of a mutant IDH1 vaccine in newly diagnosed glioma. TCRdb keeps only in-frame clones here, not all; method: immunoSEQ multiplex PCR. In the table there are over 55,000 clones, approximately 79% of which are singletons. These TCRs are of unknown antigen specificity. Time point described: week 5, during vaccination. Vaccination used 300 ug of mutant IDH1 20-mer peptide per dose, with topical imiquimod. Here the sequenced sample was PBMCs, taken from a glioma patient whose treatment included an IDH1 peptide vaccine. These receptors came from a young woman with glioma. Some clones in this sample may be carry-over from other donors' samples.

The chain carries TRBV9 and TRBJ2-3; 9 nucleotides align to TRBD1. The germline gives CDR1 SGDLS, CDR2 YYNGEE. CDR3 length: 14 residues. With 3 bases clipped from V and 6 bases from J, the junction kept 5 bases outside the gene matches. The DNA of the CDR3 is TGTGCCAGCAGCGGGGGACAGGGATACGATACGCAGTATTTT. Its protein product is CASSGGQGYDTQYF.

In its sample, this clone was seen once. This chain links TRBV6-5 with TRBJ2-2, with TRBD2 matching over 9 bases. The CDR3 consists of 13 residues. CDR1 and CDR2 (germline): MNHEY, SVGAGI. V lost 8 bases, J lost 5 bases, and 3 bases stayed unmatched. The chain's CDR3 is CASLRGGTGELFF. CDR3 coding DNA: TGTGCCAGCCTGCGGGGGGGTACCGGGGAGCTGTTTTTT.

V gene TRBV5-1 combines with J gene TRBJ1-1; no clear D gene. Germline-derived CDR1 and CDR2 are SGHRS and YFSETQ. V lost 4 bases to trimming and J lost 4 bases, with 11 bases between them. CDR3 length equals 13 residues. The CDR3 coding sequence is TGCGCCAGCAGCCCCCTAGGGTTCACTGAAGCTTTCTTT. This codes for CASSPLGFTEAFF. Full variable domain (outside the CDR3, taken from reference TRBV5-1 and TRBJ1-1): KAGVTQTPRYLIKTRGQQVTLSCSPISGHRSVSWYQQTPGQGLQFLFEYFSETQRNKGNFPGRFSGRQFSNSRSEMNVSTLELGDSALYLCASSPLGFTEAFFGQGTRLTVV.

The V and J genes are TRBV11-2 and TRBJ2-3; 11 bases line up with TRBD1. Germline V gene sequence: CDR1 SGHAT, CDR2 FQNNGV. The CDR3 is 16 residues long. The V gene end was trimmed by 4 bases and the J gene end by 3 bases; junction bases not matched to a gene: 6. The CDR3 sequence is CASSSGQGANTDTQYF. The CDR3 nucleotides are TGTGCCAGCAGCTCCGGACAGGGGGCTAATACAGATACGCAGTATTTT.

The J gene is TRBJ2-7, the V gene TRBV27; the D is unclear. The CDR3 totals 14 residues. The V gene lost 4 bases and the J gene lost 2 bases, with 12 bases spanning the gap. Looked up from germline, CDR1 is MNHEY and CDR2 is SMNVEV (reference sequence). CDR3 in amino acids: CASSSYQNAYEQYF. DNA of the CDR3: TGTGCCAGCAGTTCCTACCAGAACGCCTACGAGCAGTACTTC.

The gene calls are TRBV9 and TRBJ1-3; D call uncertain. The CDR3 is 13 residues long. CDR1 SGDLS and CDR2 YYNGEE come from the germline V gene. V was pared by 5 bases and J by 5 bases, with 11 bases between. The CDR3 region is CASRGSRRNTIYF. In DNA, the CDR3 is TGTGCCAGCAGGGGTTCAAGGCGAAACACCATATATTTT.

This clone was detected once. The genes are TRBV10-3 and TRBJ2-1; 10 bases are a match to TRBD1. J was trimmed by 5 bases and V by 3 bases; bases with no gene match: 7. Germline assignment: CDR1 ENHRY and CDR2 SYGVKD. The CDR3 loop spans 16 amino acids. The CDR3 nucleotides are TGTGCCATCAGTGATGGTAGGACAGGGGGGGACAATGAGCAGTTCTTC. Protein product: CAISDGRTGGDNEQFF.

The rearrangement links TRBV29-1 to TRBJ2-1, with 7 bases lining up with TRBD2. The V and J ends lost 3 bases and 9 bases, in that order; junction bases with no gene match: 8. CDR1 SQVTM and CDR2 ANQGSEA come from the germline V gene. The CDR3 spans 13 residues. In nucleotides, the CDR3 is TGCAGCGTTGACAAGGCCCAGCGGGGTGAGCAGTTCTTC. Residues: CSVDKAQRGEQFF.

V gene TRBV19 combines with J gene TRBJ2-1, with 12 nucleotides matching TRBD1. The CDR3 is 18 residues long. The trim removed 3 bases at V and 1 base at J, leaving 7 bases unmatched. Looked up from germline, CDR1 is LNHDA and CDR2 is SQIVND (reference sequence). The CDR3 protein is CASSIQRGQGASYNEQFF. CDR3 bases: TGTGCCAGTAGTATCCAAAGGGGACAGGGGGCTTCCTACAATGAGCAGTTCTTC.

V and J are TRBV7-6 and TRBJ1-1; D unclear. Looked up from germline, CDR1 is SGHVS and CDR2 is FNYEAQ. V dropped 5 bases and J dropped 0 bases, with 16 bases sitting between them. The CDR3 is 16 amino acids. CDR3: CASSPVGLTVNTEAFF. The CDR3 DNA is TGTGCCAGCAGCCCGGTCGGCTTAACGGTGAACACTGAAGCTTTCTTT. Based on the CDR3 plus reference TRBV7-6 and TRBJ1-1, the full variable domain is GAGVSQSPRYKVTKRGQDVALRCDPISGHVSLYWYRQALGQGPEFLTYFNYEAQQDKSGLPNDRFSAERPEGSISTLTIQRTEQRDSAMYRCASSPVGLTVNTEAFFGQGTRLTVV.

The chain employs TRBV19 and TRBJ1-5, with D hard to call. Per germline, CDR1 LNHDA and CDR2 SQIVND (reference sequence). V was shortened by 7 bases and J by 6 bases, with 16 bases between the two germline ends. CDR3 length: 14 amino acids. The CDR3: CASTVFNGIQPQHF. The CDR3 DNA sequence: TGTGCCAGTACAGTCTTTAACGGAATTCAGCCCCAGCATTTT.

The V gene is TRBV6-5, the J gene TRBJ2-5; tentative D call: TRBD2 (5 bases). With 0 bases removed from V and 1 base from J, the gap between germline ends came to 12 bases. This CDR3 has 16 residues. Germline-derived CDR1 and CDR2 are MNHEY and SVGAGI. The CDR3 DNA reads TGTGCCAGCAGTTACTCAGGAGGAGCTTTCCAAGAGACCCAGTACTTC. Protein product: CASSYSGGAFQETQYF.

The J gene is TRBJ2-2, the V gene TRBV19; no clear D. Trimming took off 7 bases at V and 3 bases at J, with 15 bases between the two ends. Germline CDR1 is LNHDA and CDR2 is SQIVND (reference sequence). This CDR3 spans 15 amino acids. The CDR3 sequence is CASKDGQTDTGELFF. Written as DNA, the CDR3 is TGTGCCAGTAAGGACGGGCAGACCGACACCGGGGAGCTGTTTTTT.

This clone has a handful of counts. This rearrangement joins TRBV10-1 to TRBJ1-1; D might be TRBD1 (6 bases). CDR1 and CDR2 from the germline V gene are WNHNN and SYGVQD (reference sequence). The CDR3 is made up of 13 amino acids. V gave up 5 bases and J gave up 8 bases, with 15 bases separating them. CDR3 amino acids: CASSPSGGTEAFF. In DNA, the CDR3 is TGCGCCAGCAGTCCTTCGGGTGGGACAGAAGCTTTCTTT.

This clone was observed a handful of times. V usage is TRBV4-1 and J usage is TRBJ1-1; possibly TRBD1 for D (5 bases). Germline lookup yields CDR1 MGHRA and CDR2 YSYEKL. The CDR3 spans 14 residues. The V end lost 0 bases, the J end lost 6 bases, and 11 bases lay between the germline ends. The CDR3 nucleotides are TGCGCCAGCAGCCAAGATGGGGGGATCCCTGAAGCTTTCTTT. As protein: CASSQDGGIPEAFF.

The CDR3 here is CASSPGTGITDTQYF. The CDR3 region has the DNA TGTGCCAGCAGCCCTGGGACAGGGATCACAGATACGCAGTATTTT. The V and J genes are TRBV5-4 and TRBJ2-3; TRBD1 agrees at 9 bases. The CDR3 spans 15 residues. Trimming cost V 4 bases and J 2 bases; bases outside gene matches: 5. Germline V CDR1 and CDR2: SGHNT, YYREEE (reference sequence).

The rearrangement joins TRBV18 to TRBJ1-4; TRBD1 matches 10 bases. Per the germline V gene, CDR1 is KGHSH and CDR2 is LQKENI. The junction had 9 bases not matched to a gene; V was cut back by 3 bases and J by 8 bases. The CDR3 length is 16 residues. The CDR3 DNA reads TGTGCCAGCTCACCGGCGACAGGGGGCGCGAGGGAAAAACTGTTTTTT. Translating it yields CASSPATGGAREKLFF.

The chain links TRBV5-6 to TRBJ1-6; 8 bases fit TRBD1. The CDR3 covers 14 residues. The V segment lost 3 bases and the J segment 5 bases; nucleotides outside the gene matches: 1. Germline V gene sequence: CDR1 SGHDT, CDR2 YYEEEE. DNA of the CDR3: TGTGCCAGCAGCTGGACAGGGAATAATTCACCCCTCCACTTT. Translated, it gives CASSWTGNNSPLHF.

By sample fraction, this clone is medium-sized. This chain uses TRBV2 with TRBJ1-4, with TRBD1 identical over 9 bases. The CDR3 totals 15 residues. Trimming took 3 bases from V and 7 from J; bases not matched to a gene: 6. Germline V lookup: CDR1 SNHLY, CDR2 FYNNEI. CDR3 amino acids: CASSDPGQGTEKLFF. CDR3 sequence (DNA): TGTGCCAGCAGTGATCCGGGACAGGGTACTGAAAAACTGTTTTTT.

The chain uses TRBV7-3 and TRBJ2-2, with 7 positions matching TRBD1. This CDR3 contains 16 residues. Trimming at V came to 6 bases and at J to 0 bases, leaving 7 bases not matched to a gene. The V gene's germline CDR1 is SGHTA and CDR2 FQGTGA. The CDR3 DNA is TGTGCCAGCAGGGGATCGGGACAGTCGAACACCGGGGAGCTGTTTTTT. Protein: CASRGSGQSNTGELFF.

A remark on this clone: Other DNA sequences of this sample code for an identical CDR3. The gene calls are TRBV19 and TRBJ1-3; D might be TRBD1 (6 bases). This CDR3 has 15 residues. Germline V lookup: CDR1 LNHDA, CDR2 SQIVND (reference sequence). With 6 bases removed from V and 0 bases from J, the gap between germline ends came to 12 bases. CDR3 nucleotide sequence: TGTGCCAGTAGGCTCGACAGGAGCTCTGGAAACACCATATATTTT. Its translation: CASRLDRSSGNTIYF.

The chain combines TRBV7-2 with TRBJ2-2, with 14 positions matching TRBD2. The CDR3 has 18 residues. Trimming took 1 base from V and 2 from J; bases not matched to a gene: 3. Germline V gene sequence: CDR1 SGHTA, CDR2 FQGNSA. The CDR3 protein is CASSLGGTSGGNTGELFF. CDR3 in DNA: TGTGCCAGCAGCTTAGGGGGGACTAGCGGGGGCAACACCGGGGAGCTGTTTTTT.

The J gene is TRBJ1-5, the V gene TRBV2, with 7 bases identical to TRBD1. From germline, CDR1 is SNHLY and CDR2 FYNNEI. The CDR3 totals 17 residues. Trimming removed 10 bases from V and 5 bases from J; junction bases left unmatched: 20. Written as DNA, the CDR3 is TGTGCCACTCCCCTTGCCCCTCTACAGGGGTGTGATCAGCCCCAGCATTTT. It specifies CATPLAPLQGCDQPQHF. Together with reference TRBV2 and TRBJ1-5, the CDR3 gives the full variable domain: EPEVTQTPSHQVTQMGQEVILRCVPISNHLYFYWYRQILGQKVEFLVSFYNNEISEKSEIFDDQFSVERPDGSNFTLKIRSTKLEDSAMYFCATPLAPLQGCDQPQHFGDGTRLSIL.